The clone carrying this TCR beta chain was counted many times. Its specificity is not known. The CDR3 consists of 13 residues. From germline, CDR1 is SNHLY and CDR2 FYNNEI. Trimming cost V 6 bases and J 6 bases, with 12 bases left between them. The sample originates from a study of T cells in Graves' hyperthyroidism and ophthalmopathy. Across the whole study: Peripheral blood was drawn at first diagnosis, prior to all treatment. Study-level points and caveats: Stable hyperthyroidism was separated from ophthalmopathy by a model based on 13 V-J features.

Amplified TCR beta CDR3 regions derived from RNA transcripts. First-round RT-PCR of the TCR CDR3 relied on the HTBI primer set. TCRdb re-analysed the multiplex PCR reads in MiXCR, keeping a single row per CDR3 protein. Here the sample spans around 530,000 distinct CDR3 sequences, roughly 15% being singletons. The diagnostic basis comprised clinical symptoms, serum thyroxine and TRAb, thyroid ultrasound and orbital computed tomography. This sequence originates from a woman under 30 with Graves' ophthalmopathy. V and J are TRBV2 and TRBJ1-5, with D hard to call. The sample taken for sequencing was blood. The CDR3 sequence is CASRGNQTQPQHF. CDR3 in DNA: TGTGCCAGCAGAGGCAACCAAACTCAGCCCCAGCATTTT.